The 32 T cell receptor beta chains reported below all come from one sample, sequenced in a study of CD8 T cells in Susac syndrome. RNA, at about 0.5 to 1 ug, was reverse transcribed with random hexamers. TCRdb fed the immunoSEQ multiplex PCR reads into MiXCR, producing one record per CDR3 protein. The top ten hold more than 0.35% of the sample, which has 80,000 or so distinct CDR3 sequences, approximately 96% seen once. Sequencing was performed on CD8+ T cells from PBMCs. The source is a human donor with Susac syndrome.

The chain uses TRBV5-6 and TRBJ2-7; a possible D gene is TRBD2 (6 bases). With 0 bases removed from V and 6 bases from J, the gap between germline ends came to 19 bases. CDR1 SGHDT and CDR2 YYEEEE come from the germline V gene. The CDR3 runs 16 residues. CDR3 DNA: TGTGCCAGCAGCTTGGGCGGTAGCGGAGCGGTCCGCGAGCAGTACTTC. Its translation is CASSLGGSGAVREQYF. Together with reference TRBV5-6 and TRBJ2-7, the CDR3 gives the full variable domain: DAGVTQSPTHLIKTRGQQVTLRCSPKSGHDTVSWYQQALGQGPQFIFQYYEEEERQRGNFPDRFSGHQFPNYSSELNVNALLLGDSALYLCASSLGGSGAVREQYFGPGTRLTVT.

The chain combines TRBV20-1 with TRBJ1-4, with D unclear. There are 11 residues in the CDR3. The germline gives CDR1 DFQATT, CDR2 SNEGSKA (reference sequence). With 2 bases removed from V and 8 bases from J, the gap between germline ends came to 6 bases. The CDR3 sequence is CSARSVEKLFF. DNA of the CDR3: TGCAGTGCTAGATCTGTCGAAAAACTGTTTTTT.

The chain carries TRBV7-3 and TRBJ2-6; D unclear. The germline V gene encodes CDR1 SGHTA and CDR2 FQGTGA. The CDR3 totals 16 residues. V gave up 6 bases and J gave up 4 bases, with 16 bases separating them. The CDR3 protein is CASRVRRFPGANVLTF. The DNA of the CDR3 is TGTGCCAGCAGGGTGCGTCGGTTTCCCGGGGCCAACGTCCTGACTTTC.

The CDR3 is CATSGTPEKLFF. The CDR3 DNA follows: TGTGCCACCAGCGGGACACCAGAAAAACTGTTTTTT. The J gene is TRBJ1-4, the V gene TRBV15; D may be TRBD1 (6 bases). The CDR3 has 12 amino acids. V shed 5 bases and J shed 8 bases, with 9 bases lying between them. CDR1 is LNHNV, CDR2 YYDKDF, per germline (reference sequence).

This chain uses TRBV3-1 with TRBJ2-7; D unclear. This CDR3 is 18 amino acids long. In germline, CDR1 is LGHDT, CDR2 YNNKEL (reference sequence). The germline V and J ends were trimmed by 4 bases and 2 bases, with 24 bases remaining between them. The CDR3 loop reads CASSPADDVGFIAYEQYV. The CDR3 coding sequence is TGTGCCAGCAGCCCCGCTGATGACGTCGGATTCATTGCCTACGAGCAGTACGTC.

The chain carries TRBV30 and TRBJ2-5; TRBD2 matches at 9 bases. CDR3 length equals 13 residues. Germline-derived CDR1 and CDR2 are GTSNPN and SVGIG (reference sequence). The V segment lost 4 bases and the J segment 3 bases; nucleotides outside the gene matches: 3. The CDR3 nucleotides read TGTGCCTGGAAGCTAGCGGGGAAAGAGACCCAGTACTTC. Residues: CAWKLAGKETQYF.

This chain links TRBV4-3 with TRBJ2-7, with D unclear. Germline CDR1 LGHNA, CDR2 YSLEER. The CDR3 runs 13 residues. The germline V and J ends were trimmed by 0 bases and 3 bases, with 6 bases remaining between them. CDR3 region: CASSQEVYYEQYF. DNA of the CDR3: TGCGCCAGCAGCCAAGAGGTATACTACGAGCAGTACTTC.

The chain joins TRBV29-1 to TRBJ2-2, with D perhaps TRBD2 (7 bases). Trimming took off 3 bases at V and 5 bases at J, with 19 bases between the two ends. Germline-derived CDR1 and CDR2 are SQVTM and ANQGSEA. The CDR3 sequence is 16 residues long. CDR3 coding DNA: TGCAGCGTTGATGCCCGTTGGGGGGGGCCGACCGGGGAGCTGTTTTTT. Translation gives CSVDARWGGPTGELFF.

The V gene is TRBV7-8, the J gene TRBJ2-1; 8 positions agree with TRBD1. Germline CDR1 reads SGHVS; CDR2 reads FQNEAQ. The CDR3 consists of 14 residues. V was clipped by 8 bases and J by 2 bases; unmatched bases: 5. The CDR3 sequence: CASLGTGPYNEQFF. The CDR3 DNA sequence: TGTGCCAGCTTAGGGACAGGTCCCTACAATGAGCAGTTCTTC.

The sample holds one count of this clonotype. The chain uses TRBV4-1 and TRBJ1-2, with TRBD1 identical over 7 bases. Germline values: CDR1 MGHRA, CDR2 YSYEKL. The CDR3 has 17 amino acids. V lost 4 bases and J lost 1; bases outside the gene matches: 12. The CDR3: CASSRTETGSGNYGYTF. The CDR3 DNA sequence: TGCGCCAGCAGCCGGACGGAGACAGGGTCGGGTAACTATGGCTACACCTTC.

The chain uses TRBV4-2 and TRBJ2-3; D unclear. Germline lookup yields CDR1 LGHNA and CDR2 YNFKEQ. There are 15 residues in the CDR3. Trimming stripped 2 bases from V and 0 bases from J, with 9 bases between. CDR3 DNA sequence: TGTGCCAGCAGCCAAAAGATCGATAGCACAGATACGCAGTATTTT. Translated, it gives CASSQKIDSTDTQYF.

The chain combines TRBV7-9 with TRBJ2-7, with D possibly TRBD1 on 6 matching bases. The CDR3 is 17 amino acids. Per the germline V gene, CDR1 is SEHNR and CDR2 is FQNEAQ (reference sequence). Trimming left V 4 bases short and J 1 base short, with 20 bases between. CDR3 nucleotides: TGTGCCAGCAGCTCGAGAGAACAGGGAGTTTTATCCTACGAGCAGTACTTC. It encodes CASSSREQGVLSYEQYF.

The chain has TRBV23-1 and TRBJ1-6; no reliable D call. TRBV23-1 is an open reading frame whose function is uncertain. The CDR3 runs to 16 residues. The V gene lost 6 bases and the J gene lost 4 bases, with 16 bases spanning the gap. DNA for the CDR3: TGCGCCAGCAGCCGACCCTCGGACGGTTATAATTCACCCCTCCACTTT. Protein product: CASSRPSDGYNSPLHF.

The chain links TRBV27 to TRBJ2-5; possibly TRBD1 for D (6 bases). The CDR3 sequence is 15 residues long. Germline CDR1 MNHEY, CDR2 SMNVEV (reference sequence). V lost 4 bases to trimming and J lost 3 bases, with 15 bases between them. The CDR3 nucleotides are TGTGCCAGCAGTTCGTCACAGGGTTTCGAAGAGACCCAGTACTTC. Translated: CASSSSQGFEETQYF.

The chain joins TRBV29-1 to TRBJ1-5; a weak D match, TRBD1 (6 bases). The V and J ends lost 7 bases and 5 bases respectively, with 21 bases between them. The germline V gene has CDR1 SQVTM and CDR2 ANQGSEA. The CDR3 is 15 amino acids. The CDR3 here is CSAEGHKQGDQPQHF. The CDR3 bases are TGCAGCGCTGAGGGACACAAACAGGGTGATCAGCCCCAGCATTTT.

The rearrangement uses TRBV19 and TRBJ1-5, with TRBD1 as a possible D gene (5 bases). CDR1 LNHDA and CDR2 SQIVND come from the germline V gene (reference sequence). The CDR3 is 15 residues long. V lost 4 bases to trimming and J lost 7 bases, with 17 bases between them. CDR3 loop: CASSKPAGYRQPQHF. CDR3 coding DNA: TGTGCCAGTAGTAAACCCGCAGGGTACCGACAGCCCCAGCATTTT. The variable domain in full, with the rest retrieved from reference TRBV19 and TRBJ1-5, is DGGITQSPKYLFRKEGQNVTLSCEQNLNHDAMYWYRQDPGQGLRLIYYSQIVNDFQKGDIAEGYSVSREKKESFPLTVTSAQKNPTAFYLCASSKPAGYRQPQHFGDGTRLSIL.

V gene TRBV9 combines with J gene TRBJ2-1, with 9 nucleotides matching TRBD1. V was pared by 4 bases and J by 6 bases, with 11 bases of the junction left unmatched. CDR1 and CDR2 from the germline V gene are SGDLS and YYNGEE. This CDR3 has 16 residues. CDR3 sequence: CASSHPQGQGINEQFF. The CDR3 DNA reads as TGTGCCAGCAGCCATCCCCAAGGACAGGGGATCAATGAGCAGTTCTTC.

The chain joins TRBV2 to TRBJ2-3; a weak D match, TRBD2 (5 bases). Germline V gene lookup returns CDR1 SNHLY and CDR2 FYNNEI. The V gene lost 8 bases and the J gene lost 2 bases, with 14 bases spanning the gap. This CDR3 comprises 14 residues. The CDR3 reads CASDGGSSTDTQYF. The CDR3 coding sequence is TGTGCCAGCGATGGAGGCAGTTCCACAGATACGCAGTATTTT.

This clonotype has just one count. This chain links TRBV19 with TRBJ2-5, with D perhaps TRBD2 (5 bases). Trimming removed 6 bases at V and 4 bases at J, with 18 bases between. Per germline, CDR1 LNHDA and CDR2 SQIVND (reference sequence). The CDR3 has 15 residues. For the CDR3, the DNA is TGTGCCAGTAGCCCGGACCGAGGGCTACTAGAGACCCAGTACTTC. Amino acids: CASSPDRGLLETQYF.

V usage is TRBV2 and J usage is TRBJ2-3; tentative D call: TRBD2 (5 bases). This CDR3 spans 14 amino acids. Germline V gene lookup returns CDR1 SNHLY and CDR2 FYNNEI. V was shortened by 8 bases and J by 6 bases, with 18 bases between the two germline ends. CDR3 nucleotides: TGTGCCAGCCCGGTCGGACCCCCTAGCGATACGCAGTATTTT. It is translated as CASPVGPPSDTQYF.

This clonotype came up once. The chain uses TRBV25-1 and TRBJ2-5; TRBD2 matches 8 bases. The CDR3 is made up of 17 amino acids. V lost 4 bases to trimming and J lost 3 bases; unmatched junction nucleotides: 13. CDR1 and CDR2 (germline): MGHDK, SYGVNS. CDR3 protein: CASSGRRGSGSEETQYF. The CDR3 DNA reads TGTGCCAGCAGTGGTAGACGGGGGAGCGGGAGCGAAGAGACCCAGTACTTC.

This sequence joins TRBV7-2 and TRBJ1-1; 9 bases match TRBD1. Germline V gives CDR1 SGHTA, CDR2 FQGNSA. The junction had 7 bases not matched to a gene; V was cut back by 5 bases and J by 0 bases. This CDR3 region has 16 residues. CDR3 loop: CASSTDRGAMNTEAFF. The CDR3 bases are TGTGCCAGCAGCACGGACAGGGGTGCCATGAACACTGAAGCTTTCTTT.

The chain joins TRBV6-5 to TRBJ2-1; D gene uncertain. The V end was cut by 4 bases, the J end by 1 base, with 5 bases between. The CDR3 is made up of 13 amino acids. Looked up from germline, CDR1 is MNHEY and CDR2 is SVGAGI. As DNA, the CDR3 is TGTGCCAGCAGTTTCGGGTCCTACAATGAGCAGTTCTTC. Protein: CASSFGSYNEQFF.

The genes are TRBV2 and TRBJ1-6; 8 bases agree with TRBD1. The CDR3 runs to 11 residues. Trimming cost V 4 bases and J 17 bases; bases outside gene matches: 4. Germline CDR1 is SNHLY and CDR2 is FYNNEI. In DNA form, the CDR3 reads TGTGCCAGCAGTGTCGGACAGGGCTTCCACTTT. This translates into CASSVGQGFHF.

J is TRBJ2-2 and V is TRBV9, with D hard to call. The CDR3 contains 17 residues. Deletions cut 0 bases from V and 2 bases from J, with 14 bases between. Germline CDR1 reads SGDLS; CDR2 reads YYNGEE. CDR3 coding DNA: TGTGCCAGCAGCGTAGAGCCGGCGGACGAAAACACCGGGGAGCTGTTTTTT. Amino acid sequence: CASSVEPADENTGELFF.

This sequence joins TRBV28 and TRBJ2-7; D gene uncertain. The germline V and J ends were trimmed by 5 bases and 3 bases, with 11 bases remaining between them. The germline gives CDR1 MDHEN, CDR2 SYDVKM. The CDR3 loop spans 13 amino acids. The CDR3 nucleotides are TGTGCCAGCAGTCTATCGACTTACTACGAGCAGTACTTC. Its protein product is CASSLSTYYEQYF.

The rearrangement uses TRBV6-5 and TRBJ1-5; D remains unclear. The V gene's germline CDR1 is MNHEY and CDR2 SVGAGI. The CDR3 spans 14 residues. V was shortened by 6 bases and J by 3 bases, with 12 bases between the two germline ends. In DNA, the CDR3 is TGTGCCAGCAGCCCCTCGGAGTACAATCAGCCCCAGCATTTT. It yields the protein CASSPSEYNQPQHF.

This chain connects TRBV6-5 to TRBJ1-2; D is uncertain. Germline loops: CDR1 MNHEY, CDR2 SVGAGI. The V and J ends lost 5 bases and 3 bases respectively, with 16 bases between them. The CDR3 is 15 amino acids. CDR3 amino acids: CASSPITGMYYGYTF. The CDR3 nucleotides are TGTGCCAGCAGTCCGATAACCGGGATGTACTATGGCTACACCTTC.

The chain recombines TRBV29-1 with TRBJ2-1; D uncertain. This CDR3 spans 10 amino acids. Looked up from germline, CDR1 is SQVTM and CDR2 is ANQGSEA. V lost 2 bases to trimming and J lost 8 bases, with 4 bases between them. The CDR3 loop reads CSVEIDEQFF. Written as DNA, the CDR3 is TGCAGCGTTGAAATCGATGAGCAGTTCTTC.

The CDR3 loop reads CATLDTSYNEQFF. The CDR3 DNA sequence: TGTGCCACCTTAGACACCTCCTACAATGAGCAGTTCTTC. The chain carries TRBV7-9 and TRBJ2-1; no firm D call. Germline values: CDR1 SEHNR, CDR2 FQNEAQ (reference sequence). Trimming shortened V by 10 bases and J by 0 bases, and 10 bases separated the two germline ends. CDR3 length: 13 residues.

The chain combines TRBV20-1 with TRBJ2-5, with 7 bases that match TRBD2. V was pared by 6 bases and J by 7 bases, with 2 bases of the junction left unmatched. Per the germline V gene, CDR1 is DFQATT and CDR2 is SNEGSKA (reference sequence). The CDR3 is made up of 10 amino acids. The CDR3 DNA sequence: TGCAGTGCCCAGCGGGGGACCCAGTACTTC. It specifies CSAQRGTQYF.

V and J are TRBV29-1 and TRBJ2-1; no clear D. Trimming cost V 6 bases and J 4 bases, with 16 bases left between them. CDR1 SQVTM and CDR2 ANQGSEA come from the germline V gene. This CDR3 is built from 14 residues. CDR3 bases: TGCAGCGTGAAGGACGGCCTTAGATACAATGAGCAGTTCTTC. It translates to CSVKDGLRYNEQFF.